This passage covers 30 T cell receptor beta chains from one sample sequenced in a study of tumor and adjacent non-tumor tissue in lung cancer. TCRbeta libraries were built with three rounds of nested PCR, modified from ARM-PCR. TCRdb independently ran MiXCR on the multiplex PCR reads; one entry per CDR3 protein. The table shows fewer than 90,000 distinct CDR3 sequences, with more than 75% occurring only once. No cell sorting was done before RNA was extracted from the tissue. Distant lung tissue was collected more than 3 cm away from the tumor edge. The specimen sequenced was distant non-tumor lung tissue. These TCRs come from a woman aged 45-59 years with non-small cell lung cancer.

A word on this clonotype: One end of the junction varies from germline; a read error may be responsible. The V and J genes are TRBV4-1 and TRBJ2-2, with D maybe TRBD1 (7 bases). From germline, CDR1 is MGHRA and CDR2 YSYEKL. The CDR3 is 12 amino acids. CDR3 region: CASRGAGGELFF. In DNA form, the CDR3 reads TGTGCCAGCAGGGGGGCCGGCGGGGAGCTGTTTTTT.

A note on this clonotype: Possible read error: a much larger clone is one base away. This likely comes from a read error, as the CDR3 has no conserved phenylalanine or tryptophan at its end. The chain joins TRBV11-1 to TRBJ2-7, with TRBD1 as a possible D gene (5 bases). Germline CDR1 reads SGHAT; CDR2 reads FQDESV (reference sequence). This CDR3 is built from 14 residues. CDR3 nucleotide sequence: TGTGCCAGCAGCCCTCGACAGACTTCCTACAAGCAGTACTTA. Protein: CASSPRQTSYKQYL.

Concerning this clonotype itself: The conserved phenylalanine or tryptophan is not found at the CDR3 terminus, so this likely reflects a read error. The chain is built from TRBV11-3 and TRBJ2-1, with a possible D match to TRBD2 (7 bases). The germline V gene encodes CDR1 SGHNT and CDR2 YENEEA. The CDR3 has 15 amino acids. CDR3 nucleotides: TGTGCCAGCAGCTTATTCAGTGGGAGGGACAACGAGCAGTTCTTA. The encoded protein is CASSLFSGRDNEQFL.

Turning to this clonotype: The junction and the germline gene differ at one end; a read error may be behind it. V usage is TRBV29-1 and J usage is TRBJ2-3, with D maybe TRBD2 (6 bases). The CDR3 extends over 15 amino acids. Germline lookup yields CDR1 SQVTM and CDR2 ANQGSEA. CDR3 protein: CSVEYRERATDTQYF. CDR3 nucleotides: TGCAGCGTCGAATACCGGGAGCGGGCTACAGATACGCAATATTTT.

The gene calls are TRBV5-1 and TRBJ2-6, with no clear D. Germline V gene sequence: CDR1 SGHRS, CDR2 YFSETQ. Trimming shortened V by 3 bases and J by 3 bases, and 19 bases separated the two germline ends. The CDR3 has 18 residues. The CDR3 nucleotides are TGCGCCAGCAGCTGGAACAGTCCCCAGGCTGATGGGGCCAACGTCCTGACTTTC. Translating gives CASSWNSPQADGANVLTF.

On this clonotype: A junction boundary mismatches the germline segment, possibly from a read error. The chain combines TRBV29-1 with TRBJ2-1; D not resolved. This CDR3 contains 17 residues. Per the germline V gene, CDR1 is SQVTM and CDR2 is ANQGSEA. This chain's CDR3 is CSVDGFGGVTSYNGQFF. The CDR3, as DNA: TGCAGCGTTGATGGGTTCGGCGGAGTAACCTCCTACAATGGGCAGTTCTTC.

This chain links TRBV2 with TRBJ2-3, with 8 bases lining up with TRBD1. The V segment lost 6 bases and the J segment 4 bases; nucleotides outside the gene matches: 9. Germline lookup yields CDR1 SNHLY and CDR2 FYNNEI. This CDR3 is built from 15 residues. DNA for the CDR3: TGTGCCAGCAGGGAGACTACAGGGGGACCAGATACGCAGTATTTT. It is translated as CASRETTGGPDTQYF.

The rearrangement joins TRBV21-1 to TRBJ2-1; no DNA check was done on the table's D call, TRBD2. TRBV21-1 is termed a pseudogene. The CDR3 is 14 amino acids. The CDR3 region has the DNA TGTGCCAGCATGCTTAGCGGGAGGGAAGATGAGCAGTTCTTC. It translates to CASMLSGREDEQFF.

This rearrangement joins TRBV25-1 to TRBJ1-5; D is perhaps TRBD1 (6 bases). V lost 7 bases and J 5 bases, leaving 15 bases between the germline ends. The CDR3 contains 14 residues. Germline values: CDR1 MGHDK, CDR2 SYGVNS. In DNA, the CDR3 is TGTGCCAGCATTGAGGGGGGAGGGGATCAGCCCCAGCATTTT. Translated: CASIEGGGDQPQHF.

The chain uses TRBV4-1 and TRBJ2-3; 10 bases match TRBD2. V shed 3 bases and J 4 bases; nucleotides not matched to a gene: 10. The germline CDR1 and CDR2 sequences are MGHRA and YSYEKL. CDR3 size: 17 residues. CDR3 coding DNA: TGCGCCAGCAGCCAGGGAGTGAGTAGCGGGAGGTCAGATACGCAGTATTTT. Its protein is CASSQGVSSGRSDTQYF.

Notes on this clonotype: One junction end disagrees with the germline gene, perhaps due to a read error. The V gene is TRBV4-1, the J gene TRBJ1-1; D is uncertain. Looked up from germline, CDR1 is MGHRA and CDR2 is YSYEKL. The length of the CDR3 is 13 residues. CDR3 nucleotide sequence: TGTGCCAGCAGCCAGTTCGCCTACACTGAAGCTTTCTTT. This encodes CASSQFAYTEAFF.

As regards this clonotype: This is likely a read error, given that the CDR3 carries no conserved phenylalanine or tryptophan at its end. The CDR3 nucleotides are TGTGCCAGCATCTCGACAGGGTACAATGAGCAGTTCCTC. This gives the protein CASISTGYNEQFL. This chain connects TRBV5-6 to TRBJ2-1, with 7 bases fitting TRBD1. Germline V gene sequence: CDR1 SGHDT, CDR2 YYEEEE. The CDR3 totals 13 residues. V lost 6 bases and J lost 4; bases outside the gene matches: 4.

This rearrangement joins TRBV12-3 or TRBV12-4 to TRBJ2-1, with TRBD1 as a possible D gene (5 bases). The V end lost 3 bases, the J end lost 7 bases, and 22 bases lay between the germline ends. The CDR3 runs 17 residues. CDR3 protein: CASSFQPAGPQSNEQFF. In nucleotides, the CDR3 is TGTGCCAGCAGTTTCCAACCGGCAGGGCCCCAGTCGAATGAGCAGTTCTTC.

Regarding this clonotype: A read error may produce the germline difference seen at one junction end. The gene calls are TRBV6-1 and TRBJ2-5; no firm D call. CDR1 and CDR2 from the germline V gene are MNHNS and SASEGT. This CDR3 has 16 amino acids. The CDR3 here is CASNEKRAGQMETQYF. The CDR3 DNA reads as TGTGCCAGCAATGAAAAGCGCGCCGGGCAGATGGAGACCCAGTACTTC.

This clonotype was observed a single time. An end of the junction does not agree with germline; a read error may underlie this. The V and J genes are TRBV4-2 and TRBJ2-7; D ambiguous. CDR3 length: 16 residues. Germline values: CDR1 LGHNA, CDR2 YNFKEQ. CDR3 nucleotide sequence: TGTGCCGGCATCCATGCAGTAGAGACGGTCCCCTACAAGCAGTACTTC. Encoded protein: CAGIHAVETVPYKQYF.

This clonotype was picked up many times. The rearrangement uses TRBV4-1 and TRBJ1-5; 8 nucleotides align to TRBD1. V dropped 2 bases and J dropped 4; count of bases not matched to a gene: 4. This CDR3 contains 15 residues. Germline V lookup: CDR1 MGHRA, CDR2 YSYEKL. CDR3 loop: CASSQTGQANQPQHF. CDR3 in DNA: TGCGCCAGCAGCCAAACGGGACAGGCGAATCAGCCCCAGCATTTT.

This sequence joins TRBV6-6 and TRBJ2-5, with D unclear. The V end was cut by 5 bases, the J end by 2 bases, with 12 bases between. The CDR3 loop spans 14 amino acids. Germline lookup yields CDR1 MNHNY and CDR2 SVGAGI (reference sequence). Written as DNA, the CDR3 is TGTGCCAGCAGTGGATCGGCCAGTCAAGAGACCCAGTACTTC. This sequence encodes CASSGSASQETQYF.

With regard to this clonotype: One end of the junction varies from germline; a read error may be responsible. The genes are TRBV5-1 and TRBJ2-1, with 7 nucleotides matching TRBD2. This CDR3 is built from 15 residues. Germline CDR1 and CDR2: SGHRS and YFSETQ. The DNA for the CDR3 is TGCGCTAGCAGCCTACAAGCGGGAAACTACAATGAGCAGTTCTTC. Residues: CASSLQAGNYNEQFF.

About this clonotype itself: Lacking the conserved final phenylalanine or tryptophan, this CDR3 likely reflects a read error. The CDR3 loop reads CSARVVETYEQYL. The CDR3, as DNA: TGCAGTGCTAGAGTCGTGGAGACCTACGAGCAGTACCTC. The chain couples TRBV20-1 to TRBJ2-7; D remains unclear. Germline loops: CDR1 DFQATT, CDR2 SNEGSKA (reference sequence). The germline V and J ends were trimmed by 1 base and 2 bases, with 9 bases remaining between them. The CDR3 loop spans 13 amino acids.

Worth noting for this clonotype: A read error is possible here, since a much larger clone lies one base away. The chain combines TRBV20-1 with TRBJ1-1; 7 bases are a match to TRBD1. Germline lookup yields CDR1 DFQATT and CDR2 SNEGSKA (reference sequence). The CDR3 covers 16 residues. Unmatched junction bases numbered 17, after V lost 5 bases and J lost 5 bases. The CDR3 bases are TGCAGTGCTGTCGAAGCCCAGGGGGGCTTGCGTACTGAAGCTTTCTTT. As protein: CSAVEAQGGLRTEAFF.

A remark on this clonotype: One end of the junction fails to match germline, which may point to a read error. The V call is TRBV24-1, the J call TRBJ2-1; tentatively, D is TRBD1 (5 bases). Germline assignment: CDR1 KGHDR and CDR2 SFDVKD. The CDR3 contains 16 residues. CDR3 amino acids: CVTSEAGTGYANEQFF. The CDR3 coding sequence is TGTGTCACCAGTGAGGCCGGTACAGGATACGCCAATGAGCAGTTCTTC.

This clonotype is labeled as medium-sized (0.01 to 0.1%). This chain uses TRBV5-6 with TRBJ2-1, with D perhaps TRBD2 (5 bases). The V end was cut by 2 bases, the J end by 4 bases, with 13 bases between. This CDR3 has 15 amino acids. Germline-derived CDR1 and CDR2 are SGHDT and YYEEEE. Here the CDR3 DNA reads TGTGCCAGCAGCTTATTGCAGGACTCTTACAATGAGCAGTTCTTC. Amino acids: CASSLLQDSYNEQFF.

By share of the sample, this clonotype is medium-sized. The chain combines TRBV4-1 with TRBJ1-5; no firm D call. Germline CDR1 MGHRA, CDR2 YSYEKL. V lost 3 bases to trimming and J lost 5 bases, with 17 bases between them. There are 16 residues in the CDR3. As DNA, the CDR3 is TGCGCCAGCAGCCACGGAAAAGGGTTTCAGTATCAGCCCCAGCATTTT. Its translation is CASSHGKGFQYQPQHF.

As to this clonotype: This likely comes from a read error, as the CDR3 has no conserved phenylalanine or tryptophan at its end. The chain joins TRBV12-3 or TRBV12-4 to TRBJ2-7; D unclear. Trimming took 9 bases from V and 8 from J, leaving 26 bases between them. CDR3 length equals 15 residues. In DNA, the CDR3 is TGTGCCAGTTCCCTCATGAGGCTGGACCCCAGCAAGCAGTACCTC. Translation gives CASSLMRLDPSKQYL.

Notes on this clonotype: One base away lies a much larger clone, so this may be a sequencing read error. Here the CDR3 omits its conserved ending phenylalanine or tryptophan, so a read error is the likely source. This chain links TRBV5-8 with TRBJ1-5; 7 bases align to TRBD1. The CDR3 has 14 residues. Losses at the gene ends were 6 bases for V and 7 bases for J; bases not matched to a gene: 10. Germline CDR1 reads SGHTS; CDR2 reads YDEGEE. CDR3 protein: CASIDRARGQPQHC. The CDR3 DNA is TGTGCCAGCATCGACAGGGCCCGGGGGCAGCCCCAGCATTGT.

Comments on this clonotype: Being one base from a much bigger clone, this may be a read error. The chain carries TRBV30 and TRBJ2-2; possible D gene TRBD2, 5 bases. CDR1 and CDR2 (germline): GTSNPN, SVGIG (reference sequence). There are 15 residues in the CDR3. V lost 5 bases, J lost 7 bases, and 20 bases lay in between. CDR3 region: CAWHPGWEYIGELFF. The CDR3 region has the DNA TGTGCCTGGCACCCAGGTTGGGAGTATATCGGGGAGCTGTTTTTT.

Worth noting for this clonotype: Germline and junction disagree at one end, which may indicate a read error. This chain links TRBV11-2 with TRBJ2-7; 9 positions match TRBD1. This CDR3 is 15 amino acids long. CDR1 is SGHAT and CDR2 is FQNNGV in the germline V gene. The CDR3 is CDSSTGTGRIYEQYF. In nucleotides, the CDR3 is TGTGACAGCAGCACCGGGACAGGGCGCATTTACGAGCAGTACTTC.

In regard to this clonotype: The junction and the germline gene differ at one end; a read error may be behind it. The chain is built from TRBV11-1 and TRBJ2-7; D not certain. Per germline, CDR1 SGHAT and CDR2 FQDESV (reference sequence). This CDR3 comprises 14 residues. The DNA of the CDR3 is TGTGTCAGCAGCTCTCGACATACTTCCTACGATCAGTACTTC. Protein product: CVSSSRHTSYDQYF.

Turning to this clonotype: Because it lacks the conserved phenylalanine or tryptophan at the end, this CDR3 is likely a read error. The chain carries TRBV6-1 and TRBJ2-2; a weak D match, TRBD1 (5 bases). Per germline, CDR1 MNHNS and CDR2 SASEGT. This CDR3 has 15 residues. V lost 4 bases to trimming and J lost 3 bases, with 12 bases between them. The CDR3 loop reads CASSGGHGDTGELFL. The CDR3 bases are TGTGCCAGCAGTGGCGGACATGGGGACACCGGGGAGCTGTTTTTA.

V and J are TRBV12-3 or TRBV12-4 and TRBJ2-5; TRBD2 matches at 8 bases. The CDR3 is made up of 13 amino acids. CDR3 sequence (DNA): TGTGTCGGCAGTACGAGCGGGGGAGGGACCCAGTACTTC. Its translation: CVGSTSGGGTQYF.